This T cell receptor beta chain was recorded in a study of blood T cell repertoires in COVID-19. Trimming shortened V by 4 bases and J by 5 bases, and 20 bases separated the two germline ends. Germline loops: CDR1 MDHEN, CDR2 SYDVKM. The CDR3 is 16 residues long. Sequencing used immunoSEQ multiplex PCR; TCRdb keeps in-frame clones, though not all of them. Here the sample spans some 220,000 clones, less than 90% being singletons. Sequenced: PBMCs or T cells enriched from blood (not recorded which). The genes are TRBV28 and TRBJ1-2; tentatively, D is TRBD1 (6 bases). This TCR was recovered from a woman in her fifties or sixties in a cohort exposed to, infected with or recovered from COVID-19 (not recorded which). The CDR3 nucleotides are TGTGCCAGCAGTTCGACAGGTCCCGCTTTTGCGTATGGCTACACCTTC. It yields the protein CASSSTGPAFAYGYTF.